A single sample gave rise to the 18 T cell receptor beta chains below, sequenced in a study of T cell repertoires in cytomegalovirus infection. These receptors have no known antigen. TCRdb re-analysed the reads in MiXCR, keeping a single row per CDR3 protein. The sample lists approximately 730,000 distinct CDR3 sequences, 30% to 40% occurring once. The material sequenced was cultured PBMCs, taken from culture after CMV antigen stimulation. These receptor sequences come from a human donor in good health (CMV status not recorded). Some clones in this sample may be carry-over from other donors' samples.

The gene calls are TRBV10-3 and TRBJ2-2, with unresolved D. Germline V CDR1 and CDR2: ENHRY, SYGVKD. The germline V and J ends were trimmed by 1 base and 1 base, with 7 bases remaining between them. This CDR3 has 15 residues. The CDR3 sequence: CAISEYSLNTGELFF. CDR3 nucleotide sequence: TGTGCCATCAGTGAGTACTCCTTGAACACCGGGGAGCTGTTTTTT.

The chain has TRBV27 and TRBJ2-7, with D possibly being TRBD1 (5 bases). Germline CDR1 is MNHEY and CDR2 is SMNVEV (reference sequence). This CDR3 has 14 amino acids. The V end was cut by 5 bases, the J end by 5 bases, with 16 bases between. CDR3 loop: CASSPSDNPDEQYF. As DNA, the CDR3 is TGTGCCAGCAGTCCTTCGGACAATCCGGACGAGCAGTACTTC.

This clonotype occurred a few times. This chain links TRBV24-1 with TRBJ1-5, with 7 bases aligning to TRBD1. This CDR3 has 19 amino acids. J lost 11 bases, V lost 10 bases, and 31 bases had no gene match. The germline V gene has CDR1 KGHDR and CDR2 SFDVKD. CDR3 sequence: CATPRVWPHLGQPEGTQHF. In DNA, the CDR3 is TGTGCCACGCCCAGGGTCTGGCCCCATTTGGGACAGCCCGAAGGGACCCAGCATTTT.

This clonotype came up a few times. The chain is built from TRBV20-1 and TRBJ2-7; possible D gene TRBD1, 6 bases. Trimming removed 4 bases at V and 2 bases at J, with 12 bases between. In germline, CDR1 is DFQATT, CDR2 SNEGSKA (reference sequence). This CDR3 contains 13 residues. Here the CDR3 reads CSAILGATYEQYF. CDR3 nucleotides: TGCAGTGCTATTTTGGGGGCCACCTACGAGCAGTACTTC.

This chain connects TRBV6-2 or TRBV6-3 to TRBJ2-7, with 7 bases identical to TRBD2. There are 16 residues in the CDR3. The J segment lost 3 bases and the V segment lost 5 bases, leaving 13 bases of the junction unmatched. Germline assignment: CDR1 MNHEY and CDR2 SVGEGT. CDR3 nucleotide sequence: TGTGCCAGCAGTACCAGCACTGGCGGGAGTGTCTACGAGCAGTACTTC. Translating it yields CASSTSTGGSVYEQYF.

This clonotype was found a few times. V and J are TRBV7-2 and TRBJ2-1, with no clear D. V was clipped by 4 bases and J by 8 bases, with 18 bases between them. Germline CDR1 and CDR2: SGHTA and FQGNSA. This CDR3 comprises 15 residues. CDR3 region: CASSSGLPIGDEQFF. Here the CDR3 DNA reads TGTGCCAGCAGCTCGGGCCTCCCTATTGGGGATGAGCAGTTCTTC. Using reference TRBV7-2 and TRBJ2-1 for the parts outside the CDR3, the full variable domain is GAGVSQSPSNKVTEKGKDVELRCDPISGHTALYWYRQSLGQGLEFLIYFQGNSAPDKSGLPSDRFSAERTGGSVSTLTIQRTQQEDSAVYLCASSSGLPIGDEQFFGPGTRLTVL.

The chain uses TRBV28 and TRBJ1-5; 8 bases are a match to TRBD1. V lost 4 bases to trimming and J lost 5 bases; unmatched junction nucleotides: 7. This CDR3 is built from 15 residues. From germline, CDR1 is MDHEN and CDR2 SYDVKM. The CDR3 nucleotides are TGTGCCAGCAGTTACGGGACAGGTAAAGATCAGCCCCAGCATTTT. It yields the protein CASSYGTGKDQPQHF. The entire variable domain, with the rest obtained from reference TRBV28 and TRBJ1-5, is as follows: DVKVTQSSRYLVKRTGEKVFLECVQDMDHENMFWYRQDPGLGLRLIYFSYDVKMKEKGDIPEGYSVSREKKERFSLILESASTNQTSMYLCASSYGTGKDQPQHFGDGTRLSIL.

This chain links TRBV28 with TRBJ2-2, with D possibly matching TRBD1 (5 bases). V was cut by 1 base and J by 3 bases, with 9 bases left in between. The CDR3 spans 15 residues. Germline CDR1 and CDR2: MDHEN and SYDVKM. CDR3 sequence reads: CASSLYSRDTGELFF. In DNA, the CDR3 is TGTGCCAGCAGTTTATATTCCAGGGACACCGGGGAGCTGTTTTTT.

This clonotype was detected only a few times. The gene calls are TRBV19 and TRBJ2-7; 7 nucleotides agree with TRBD1. The CDR3 has 18 amino acids. The V gene end was trimmed by 0 bases and the J gene end by 0 bases; junction bases not matched to a gene: 11. Germline assignment: CDR1 LNHDA and CDR2 SQIVND (reference sequence). CDR3 in DNA: TGTGCCAGTAGTATAGAAGTAACCGGGACAGTAGGCTCCTACGAGCAGTACTTC. Its protein is CASSIEVTGTVGSYEQYF.

The gene calls are TRBV7-2 and TRBJ2-5; 11 bases are shared with TRBD2. The germline CDR1 and CDR2 sequences are SGHTA and FQGNSA. The CDR3 is 15 residues long. The trim removed 3 bases at V and 6 bases at J, leaving 6 bases unmatched. In nucleotides, the CDR3 is TGTGCCAGCAGCTTTAGCGGGGGGGCCGGGAAGACCCAGTACTTC. It yields the protein CASSFSGGAGKTQYF.

A few counts support this clonotype. The chain joins TRBV4-3 to TRBJ2-1; a weak D match, TRBD2 (6 bases). Germline CDR1 is LGHNA and CDR2 is YSLEER. Trimming pared 0 bases from V and 2 bases from J, leaving 11 bases between. CDR3 length: 16 residues. The DNA for the CDR3 is TGCGCCAGCAGCCAAGAGAGCGGGTCCCCCTACAATGAGCAGTTCTTC. This sequence encodes CASSQESGSPYNEQFF.

This clonotype was recorded a few times. The chain couples TRBV7-2 to TRBJ1-5; D is possibly TRBD1 (6 bases). V gave up 5 bases and J gave up 0 bases, with 11 bases separating them. Germline V gene sequence: CDR1 SGHTA, CDR2 FQGNSA. The CDR3 extends over 15 amino acids. In DNA, the CDR3 is TGTGCCAGCAGCCCGGGACACTATAGCAATCAGCCCCAGCATTTT. Its translation is CASSPGHYSNQPQHF.

V is TRBV12-3 or TRBV12-4 and J is TRBJ1-1, with D possibly being TRBD1 (5 bases). V lost 6 bases, J lost 6 bases, and 17 bases lay in between. The CDR3 runs to 14 residues. The CDR3 DNA is TGTGCCAGCAGGCTCGAAACCTTGACAGCTGAAGCTTTCTTT. It yields the protein CASRLETLTAEAFF.

CDR3 coding DNA: TGTGCCAGCAGCTCCGAGGGACTTAATGAGCAGTTCTTC. This sequence encodes CASSSEGLNEQFF. The gene calls are TRBV7-6 and TRBJ2-1; D possibly corresponds to TRBD2 (6 bases). V dropped 4 bases and J dropped 7 bases, with 11 bases sitting between them. CDR1 and CDR2 from the germline V gene are SGHVS and FNYEAQ. The CDR3 has 13 amino acids.

The chain couples TRBV6-2 or TRBV6-3 to TRBJ2-1, with TRBD2 matching 9 bases. The CDR3 extends over 15 amino acids. V was clipped by 6 bases and J by 2 bases; unmatched bases: 5. Germline CDR1 MNHEY, CDR2 SVGEGT. The CDR3 here is CASSHRLAAYNEQFF. The CDR3 DNA sequence: TGTGCCAGCAGCCATCGACTAGCGGCCTACAATGAGCAGTTCTTC.

The chain uses TRBV5-1 and TRBJ2-5; TRBD1 or TRBD2 may be the D gene (5 bases each). CDR1 is SGHRS, CDR2 YFSETQ, per germline. This CDR3 has 11 residues. Deletions cut 3 bases from V and 10 bases from J, with 10 bases between. Here the CDR3 reads CASSWDRFQYF. The CDR3 DNA reads as TGCGCCAGCAGCTGGGACCGCTTCCAGTACTTC.

The chain employs TRBV18 and TRBJ2-3; TRBD1 aligns across 10 bases. The germline CDR1 and CDR2 sequences are KGHSH and LQKENI. This CDR3 has 16 amino acids. V trimming: 3 bases; J trimming: 4 bases; junction bases outside the gene matches: 7. CDR3 DNA sequence: TGTGCCAGCTCACCTGCCGGGACAGGGGAGGCAGATACGCAGTATTTT. This sequence encodes CASSPAGTGEADTQYF.

The V call is TRBV4-1, the J call TRBJ2-5; no clear D. This CDR3 spans 13 amino acids. V was cut by 4 bases and J by 4 bases, with 10 bases left in between. Germline lookup yields CDR1 MGHRA and CDR2 YSYEKL. The CDR3 DNA is TGCGCCAGCAGCCTCCAGCTGCCAGAGACCCAGTACTTC. Amino acids: CASSLQLPETQYF.